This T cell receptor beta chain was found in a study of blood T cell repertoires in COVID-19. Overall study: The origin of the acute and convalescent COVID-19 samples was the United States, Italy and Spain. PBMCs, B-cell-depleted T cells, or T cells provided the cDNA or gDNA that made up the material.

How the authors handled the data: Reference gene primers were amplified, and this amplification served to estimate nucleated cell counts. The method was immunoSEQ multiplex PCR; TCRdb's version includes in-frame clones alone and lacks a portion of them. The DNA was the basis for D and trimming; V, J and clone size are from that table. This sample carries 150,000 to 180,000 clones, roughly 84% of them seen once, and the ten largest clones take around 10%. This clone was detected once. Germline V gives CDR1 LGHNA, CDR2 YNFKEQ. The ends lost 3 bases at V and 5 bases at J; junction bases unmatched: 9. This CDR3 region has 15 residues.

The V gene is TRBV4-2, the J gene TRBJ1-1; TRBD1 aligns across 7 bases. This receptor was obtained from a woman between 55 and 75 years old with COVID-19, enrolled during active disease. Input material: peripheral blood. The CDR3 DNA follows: TGTGCCAGCAGCCAGGAGGGGGCGCCGGGAACTGAAGCTTTCTTT. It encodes CASSQEGAPGTEAFF.